Below are 9 T cell receptor beta chains sequenced from a single sample in a study of blood T cell repertoires in COVID-19 (TCRdb year 2020). Libraries came from the immunoSEQ multiplex PCR assay. The immuneACCESS repertoire file appears here via TCRdb, limited to in-frame rearrangements. These files lack a portion of the clones; in checked studies, under half of the deficit traces to unresolved V genes, and the cause of the others is not known. Within this sample are roughly 11,000 clones, with around three quarters of them counted one time only. Around 6% of the sample rests with the top ten. The sequenced sample was peripheral blood. The receptors shown here come from a man aged 60 to 69 with COVID-19, enrolled during active disease.

J is TRBJ2-7 and V is TRBV2; TRBD2 matches at 7 bases. The germline V gene encodes CDR1 SNHLY and CDR2 FYNNEI. After removal of 5 bases from V and 2 bases from J, the junction contained 12 bases not matched to a gene. CDR3 length: 16 amino acids. The CDR3 sequence is CASSSIGREIPYEQYV. The CDR3 DNA reads TGTGCCAGCAGTTCGATAGGGCGGGAGATACCCTACGAGCAGTACGTC.

The J gene is TRBJ2-3, the V gene TRBV12-5, with 8 bases fitting TRBD2. V dropped 0 bases and J dropped 0; count of bases not matched to a gene: 8. The CDR3 contains 18 residues. Germline CDR1 reads LGHNT; CDR2 reads FRNRAP. The CDR3 region has the DNA TGTGCTAGTGGTTTGGTAGCGGGTAGCGGGGCGAGCACAGATACGCAGTATTTT. Its translation is CASGLVAGSGASTDTQYF. The full variable domain, rest sourced from reference TRBV12-5 and TRBJ2-3, is DARVTQTPRHKVTEMGQEVTMRCQPILGHNTVFWYRQTMMQGLELLAYFRNRAPLDDSGMPKDRFSAEMPDATLATLKIQPSEPRDSAVYFCASGLVAGSGASTDTQYFGPGTRLTVL.

The rearrangement uses TRBV3-1 (or the pseudogene TRBV3-2) and TRBJ1-5; D unclear. This CDR3 contains 14 residues. Germline V gene sequence: CDR1 LGHDT, CDR2 YNNKEL (reference sequence). The V end lost 4 bases, the J end lost 1 base, and 8 bases lay between the germline ends. The CDR3 region is CASSPEWSNQPQHF. The CDR3 DNA follows: TGTGCCAGCAGCCCTGAGTGGAGCAATCAGCCCCAGCATTTT.

This clone came up a few times. This specimen includes other DNA sequences encoding the same CDR3. The chain employs TRBV28 and TRBJ2-3; 7 positions match TRBD2. The ends lost 3 bases at V and 3 bases at J; junction bases unmatched: 3. The CDR3 is 14 residues long. Germline loops: CDR1 MDHEN, CDR2 SYDVKM. Written as DNA, the CDR3 is TGTGCCAGCAGTTTCCTTAGCGGGACAGATACGCAGTATTTT. It codes for CASSFLSGTDTQYF.

This clone was counted once. The CDR3 coding sequence is TGTGCCTGGAGTAACCCCACTAGCGGGGGCCGGTACAATGAGCAGTTCTTC. Protein sequence: CAWSNPTSGGRYNEQFF. The chain uses TRBV30 and TRBJ2-1; 11 bases are a match to TRBD2. This CDR3 has 17 amino acids. Germline loops: CDR1 GTSNPN, CDR2 SVGIG (reference sequence). Trimming cost V 2 bases and J 4 bases; bases outside gene matches: 10.

The J gene is TRBJ1-2, the V gene TRBV5-1; TRBD1 aligns across 8 bases. The V and J ends lost 4 bases and 0 bases, in that order; junction bases with no gene match: 5. This CDR3 spans 15 amino acids. The germline CDR1 and CDR2 sequences are SGHRS and YFSETQ. CDR3 sequence (DNA): TGCGCCAGCAGCCCTGGACAGGGAGCTAACTATGGCTACACCTTC. As protein: CASSPGQGANYGYTF.

The V gene is TRBV15, the J gene TRBJ2-2, with 8 bases fitting TRBD1. Trimming cost V 7 bases and J 5 bases; bases outside gene matches: 6. CDR1 and CDR2 (germline): LNHNV, YYDKDF (reference sequence). There are 14 residues in the CDR3. This CDR3 reads CATTDRGWTGELFF. In DNA, the CDR3 is TGTGCCACCACCGACAGGGGATGGACCGGGGAGCTGTTTTTT.

The rearrangement uses TRBV19 and TRBJ2-1; TRBD2 matches 8 bases. Germline CDR1 LNHDA, CDR2 SQIVND (reference sequence). V shed 0 bases and J 4 bases; nucleotides not matched to a gene: 8. This CDR3 has 17 residues. CDR3 bases: TGTGCCAGTAGTATAGAGTTCGGGACTAGGATATACAATGAGCAGTTCTTC. It translates to CASSIEFGTRIYNEQFF.

The J gene is TRBJ1-3, the V gene TRBV18, with D maybe TRBD1 (6 bases). V gave up 6 bases and J gave up 2 bases, with 14 bases separating them. The CDR3 contains 15 residues. Germline CDR1 is KGHSH and CDR2 is LQKENI. In DNA form, the CDR3 reads TGTGCCAGCTCGCCCAACAGGGCTGCTGGAAACACCATATATTTT. The encoded protein is CASSPNRAAGNTIYF. The whole variable domain, filled in from reference TRBV18 and TRBJ1-3, reads NAGVMQNPRHLVRRRGQEARLRCSPMKGHSHVYWYRQLPEEGLKFMVYLQKENIIDESGMPKERFSAEFPKEGPSILRIQQVVRGDSAAYFCASSPNRAAGNTIYFGEGSWLTVV.